These 8 T cell receptor beta chains were all obtained from the same sample, sequenced in a study of cytomegalovirus exposure and HLA in healthy donors. This PCR relied on a set of 60 Vbeta primers and 13 Jbeta primers. Assay used: immunoSEQ multiplex PCR; TCRdb lists only in-frame clones, some missing. Here the sample spans 250,000 to 350,000 clones, about four fifths being singletons. The sequenced material came from PBMCs. Receptors were obtained from a girl aged 2 to 10 in good health and CMV-seronegative.

This clone was picked up a small number of times. The chain couples TRBV28 to TRBJ2-6, with a weak D call TRBD2 (5 bases). CDR1 is MDHEN and CDR2 is SYDVKM in the germline V gene. This CDR3 is built from 15 residues. Trimming took 5 bases from V and 1 from J, leaving 9 bases between them. CDR3 residues: CASSGRLSGANVLTF. In DNA form, the CDR3 reads TGTGCCAGCAGTGGTAGACTATCTGGGGCCAACGTCCTGACTTTC.

The rearrangement uses TRBV28 and TRBJ2-7, with 8 bases aligning to TRBD1. CDR1 and CDR2 (germline): MDHEN, SYDVKM. This CDR3 region has 15 residues. Losses at the gene ends were 8 bases for V and 2 bases for J; bases not matched to a gene: 11. The DNA for the CDR3 is TGTGCCAGCCAAAGATTCGCGGGACAGGCCTACGAGCAGTACTTC. Protein product: CASQRFAGQAYEQYF.

The chain couples TRBV4-2 to TRBJ1-3; a weak D match, TRBD1 (6 bases). This CDR3 contains 15 residues. Deletions cut 4 bases from V and 4 bases from J, with 14 bases between. Germline V gene sequence: CDR1 LGHNA, CDR2 YNFKEQ. This CDR3 reads CASSPGRGNGNTIYF. CDR3 sequence (DNA): TGTGCCAGCAGCCCAGGGAGGGGGAACGGAAACACCATATATTTT.

The V gene is TRBV7-2, the J gene TRBJ2-7; 8 bases fit TRBD2. V shed 8 bases and J 3 bases; nucleotides not matched to a gene: 9. CDR3 size: 14 residues. The V gene's germline CDR1 is SGHTA and CDR2 FQGNSA. CDR3 coding DNA: TGTGCCAGCTCGGGGGGGCGTGGGATCTACGAGCAGTACTTC. Amino acid sequence: CASSGGRGIYEQYF.

This clone was seen just once. V is TRBV30 and J is TRBJ1-5, with TRBD1 as a possible D gene (5 bases). Trimming took 1 base from V and 6 from J, leaving 16 bases between them. The germline V gene has CDR1 GTSNPN and CDR2 SVGIG (reference sequence). This CDR3 is built from 15 residues. This CDR3 is CAWSADGGESQPQHF. The CDR3 bases are TGTGCCTGGAGTGCCGACGGAGGGGAGAGTCAGCCCCAGCATTTT.

The gene calls are TRBV6-6 and TRBJ1-5, with no clear D. CDR1 and CDR2 (germline): MNHNY, SVGAGI (reference sequence). The CDR3 runs 13 residues. The ends were cut back, 6 bases at V and 0 bases at J, with 6 bases in the middle. The CDR3 nucleotides read TGTGCCAGCAGCCGGGATAGCAATCAGCCCCAGCATTTT. Its protein product is CASSRDSNQPQHF.

The gene calls are TRBV6-5 and TRBJ2-3; maybe TRBD1 (6 bases). The length of the CDR3 is 12 residues. CDR1 is MNHEY, CDR2 SVGAGI, per germline. Trimming removed 6 bases at V and 9 bases at J, with 13 bases between. The chain's CDR3 is CASSHERGTQYF. DNA of the CDR3: TGTGCCAGCAGCCACGAGAGGGGGACGCAGTATTTT.

The chain employs TRBV7-8 and TRBJ2-2, with 7 nucleotides matching TRBD2. Germline assignment: CDR1 SGHVS and CDR2 FQNEAQ. V shed 1 base, J shed 5 bases, and the junction held 10 bases outside the gene matches. This CDR3 is 17 amino acids long. This CDR3 reads CASSLGWGGSLTGELFF. The CDR3 region has the DNA TGTGCCAGCAGCTTAGGATGGGGCGGGAGTTTGACCGGGGAGCTGTTTTTT.